The 8 T cell receptor beta chains below all came from one sample that was sequenced in a study of control samples from healthy donors and cancer patients. Repertoires were generated with immunoSEQ multiplex PCR, while TCRdb's copy carries only in-frame clones and drops some. The profile shows 120,000 or so clones, 85% to 95% of them singletons. The sequenced sample was PBMCs. The receptor source for this set is a man in his forties or fifties with head and neck cancer.

The chain combines TRBV5-1 with TRBJ2-4; possibly TRBD1 for D (6 bases). The CDR3 contains 16 residues. The germline gives CDR1 SGHRS, CDR2 YFSETQ. V was trimmed by 4 bases and J by 2 bases, leaving 16 bases between them. The CDR3 bases are TGCGCCAGCAGCCTAACTGTTACAGGGACCAAAAACATTCAGTACTTC. Encoded protein: CASSLTVTGTKNIQYF.

The chain couples TRBV29-1 to TRBJ1-2; 11 bases are a match to TRBD1. There are 12 residues in the CDR3. Germline V gene data show CDR1 as SQVTM and CDR2 as ANQGSEA. The J segment lost 8 bases and the V segment lost 7 bases, leaving 6 bases of the junction unmatched. In DNA, the CDR3 is TGCAGCGCCGAAGGGACAGGGGGAGGCTACACCTTC. This sequence encodes CSAEGTGGGYTF.

The chain recombines TRBV7-9 with TRBJ2-1; 12 bases match TRBD2. The V segment lost 6 bases and the J segment 7 bases; nucleotides outside the gene matches: 10. This CDR3 has 16 residues. Germline V gives CDR1 SEHNR, CDR2 FQNEAQ (reference sequence). CDR3 sequence: CASRPASGGAENEQFF. Here the CDR3 DNA reads TGTGCCAGCAGACCCGCTAGCGGGGGGGCAGAGAATGAGCAGTTCTTC. The variable domain in full, completed from reference TRBV7-9 and TRBJ2-1, reads DTGVSQNPRHKITKRGQNVTFRCDPISEHNRLYWYRQTLGQGPEFLTYFQNEAQLEKSRLLSDRFSAERPKGSFSTLEIQRTEQGDSAMYLCASRPASGGAENEQFFGPGTRLTVL.

V and J are TRBV7-9 and TRBJ2-3, with 7 bases aligning to TRBD2. Trimming removed 6 bases from V and 5 bases from J; junction bases left unmatched: 8. The V gene's germline CDR1 is SEHNR and CDR2 FQNEAQ (reference sequence). The CDR3 sequence is 14 residues long. Here the CDR3 reads CASRPFPGGDTQYF. The CDR3 DNA reads as TGTGCCAGCAGACCCTTCCCGGGGGGAGATACGCAGTATTTT.

This chain connects TRBV5-1 to TRBJ1-1; the D is unclear. This CDR3 contains 15 residues. Trimming stripped 0 bases from V and 1 base from J, with 10 bases between. The germline gives CDR1 SGHRS, CDR2 YFSETQ. CDR3: CASSLDGVGNTEAFF. The DNA for the CDR3 is TGCGCCAGCAGCTTGGATGGGGTTGGGAACACTGAAGCTTTCTTT.

The chain combines TRBV4-2 with TRBJ2-7; D not resolved. CDR3 length: 12 amino acids. V was cut by 0 bases and J by 5 bases, with 5 bases left in between. The V gene's germline CDR1 is LGHNA and CDR2 YNFKEQ. The CDR3 DNA is TGTGCCAGCAGCCAAGATGGCCACGAGCAGTACTTC. Its translation is CASSQDGHEQYF.

The V and J genes are TRBV6-2 or TRBV6-3 and TRBJ1-1; TRBD1 matches at 8 bases. The CDR3 is 13 amino acids. The trim removed 6 bases at V and 3 bases at J, leaving 3 bases unmatched. Germline assignment: CDR1 MNHEY and CDR2 SVGEGT. CDR3 nucleotides: TGTGCCAGCAGCGGACAGGGTTACACTGAAGCTTTCTTT. Encoded protein: CASSGQGYTEAFF.

The gene calls are TRBV27 and TRBJ2-3; D is uncertain. CDR1 is MNHEY, CDR2 SMNVEV, per germline (reference sequence). The CDR3 runs to 14 residues. V dropped 3 bases and J dropped 2 bases, with 9 bases sitting between them. The CDR3 spells CASSFSDNTDTQYF. DNA for the CDR3: TGTGCCAGCAGTTTCTCAGATAACACAGATACGCAGTATTTT.